The rows below give T cell receptor beta chains drawn from one sample of a study of T cell repertoires in ileal Crohn's disease. Some clones are missing from TCRdb's copy, which holds only in-frame ones; the method was immunoSEQ multiplex PCR. The sample lists approximately 11,000 clones, about nine tenths occurring once. The sample taken for sequencing was ileal tissue. The source of these receptors is an adult with Crohn's disease. CDR3s include the opening cysteine and the closing phenylalanine or tryptophan. The order of the fields is V gene, J gene, clone size, CDR3 protein. Some rows mark clone size as missing; the rest say once, few, many or name a class of expanded clone.

v_gene: TRBV27; j_gene: TRBJ1-2; abundance: .; CDR3aa: CASSPTGAYGYTF
v_gene: TRBV7-2; j_gene: TRBJ2-7; abundance: .; CDR3aa: CASSVAGGPYEQYF
v_gene: TRBV11-1; j_gene: TRBJ2-5; abundance: .; CDR3aa: CASSIRIALSGETQYF
v_gene: TRBV2; j_gene: TRBJ2-7; abundance: .; CDR3aa: CASSIQDKGTYEQYF
v_gene: TRBV5-1; j_gene: TRBJ2-5; abundance: .; CDR3aa: CASSLFLGVEETQYF
v_gene: TRBV7-3; j_gene: TRBJ2-3; abundance: .; CDR3aa: CASSLLAATSTDTQYF
v_gene: TRBV19; j_gene: TRBJ1-3; abundance: .; CDR3aa: CASSRRDIAADTIYF
v_gene: TRBV27; j_gene: TRBJ1-2; abundance: .; CDR3aa: CASSLSASGGGVYGYTF
v_gene: TRBV19; j_gene: TRBJ1-1; abundance: .; CDR3aa: CASLPAEGTEAFF
v_gene: TRBV5-1; j_gene: TRBJ1-2; abundance: .; CDR3aa: CASSFVGDRRGYTF
v_gene: TRBV5-6; j_gene: TRBJ1-2; abundance: .; CDR3aa: CASSLEGRHYGYTF
v_gene: TRBV29-1; j_gene: TRBJ2-5; abundance: .; CDR3aa: CSVEELAGGRETQYF
v_gene: TRBV10-3; j_gene: TRBJ1-1; abundance: few; CDR3aa: CAISVSGMNTEAFF
v_gene: TRBV11-2; j_gene: TRBJ2-5; abundance: .; CDR3aa: CASSLDRKTQYF
v_gene: TRBV6-5; j_gene: TRBJ2-7; abundance: .; CDR3aa: CASSSHRGSAYEQYF
v_gene: TRBV10-3; j_gene: TRBJ2-1; abundance: .; CDR3aa: CAISDPNLAGGPGEQFF
v_gene: TRBV7-3; j_gene: TRBJ2-3; abundance: .; CDR3aa: CASSFTGTSGSDTQYF
v_gene: TRBV2; j_gene: TRBJ2-2; abundance: .; CDR3aa: CASSEGQENTGELFF
v_gene: TRBV9; j_gene: TRBJ1-4; abundance: .; CDR3aa: CASSVATDRGKLFF
v_gene: TRBV7-9; j_gene: TRBJ2-1; abundance: .; CDR3aa: CASSLFATGGDEQFF
v_gene: TRBV2; j_gene: TRBJ2-1; abundance: .; CDR3aa: CASQRTSANNEQFF
v_gene: TRBV7-2; j_gene: TRBJ1-3; abundance: .; CDR3aa: CASSLDARTGNTIYF
v_gene: TRBV2; j_gene: TRBJ1-1; abundance: .; CDR3aa: CASIPTEVNTEAFF
v_gene: TRBV7-3; j_gene: TRBJ1-5; abundance: few; CDR3aa: CASSFDRGQPQHF
v_gene: TRBV7-3; j_gene: TRBJ2-4; abundance: .; CDR3aa: CASSLKRGDETYIQYF
v_gene: TRBV27; j_gene: TRBJ2-3; abundance: .; CDR3aa: CASRRDRAADTQYF
v_gene: TRBV18; j_gene: TRBJ2-5; abundance: .; CDR3aa: CASSPPGETQYF
v_gene: TRBV7-9; j_gene: TRBJ2-1; abundance: .; CDR3aa: CASSLVSGSGGEQFF
v_gene: TRBV4-2; j_gene: TRBJ2-1; abundance: .; CDR3aa: CASSPWADSSYNEQFF
v_gene: TRBV2; j_gene: TRBJ1-6; abundance: .; CDR3aa: CASSENGLALHF
v_gene: TRBV30; j_gene: TRBJ1-4; abundance: once; CDR3aa: CAWSPGTGGLFF
v_gene: TRBV6-5; j_gene: TRBJ1-2; abundance: .; CDR3aa: CASQPSGAGYGYTF
v_gene: TRBV20-1; j_gene: TRBJ1-1; abundance: .; CDR3aa: CSARVGGEAFF